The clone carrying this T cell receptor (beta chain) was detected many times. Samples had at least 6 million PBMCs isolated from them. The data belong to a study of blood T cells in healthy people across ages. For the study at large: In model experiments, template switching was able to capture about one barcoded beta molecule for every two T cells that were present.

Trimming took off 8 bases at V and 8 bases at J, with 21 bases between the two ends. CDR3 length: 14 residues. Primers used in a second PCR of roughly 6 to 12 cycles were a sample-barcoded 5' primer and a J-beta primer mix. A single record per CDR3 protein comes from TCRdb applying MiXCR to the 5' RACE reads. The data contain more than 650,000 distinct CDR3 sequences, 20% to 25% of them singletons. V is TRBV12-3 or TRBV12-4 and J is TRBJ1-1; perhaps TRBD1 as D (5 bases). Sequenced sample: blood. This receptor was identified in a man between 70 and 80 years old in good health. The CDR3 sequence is CASQTLHGGGEAFF. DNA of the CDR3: TGTGCCAGCCAGACCCTCCATGGGGGTGGGGAAGCTTTCTTT.